This TCR beta chain was identified during a study of T-cell memory formation after mild COVID-19. MiXCR was run by TCRdb on the 5' RACE reads, yielding one entry per CDR3 protein. The sample consists of roughly 150,000 distinct CDR3 sequences, approximately 15% of them appearing once. Germline V lookup: CDR1 SGHRS, CDR2 YFSETQ. This CDR3 has 14 amino acids. V shed 0 bases and J shed 6 bases, with 11 bases lying between them. This clonotype was picked up a small number of times. Its matching antigen is unknown. Study-wide results and limits: CD4+ contracting clones were mainly CM and EM; CD8+ ones, EMRA.

This TCR was recovered from an adult woman who had mild COVID-19 (a few samples of this study predate the infection). Cell type and time point are not known. Sequencing input: PBMCs or a T cell subset sorted from them (not recorded which). V gene TRBV5-1 combines with J gene TRBJ2-3; D is uncertain. Here the CDR3 DNA reads TGCGCCAGCAGCTTGGTAGTCTTAGGGGATACGCAGTATTTT. It is translated as CASSLVVLGDTQYF.